This TCR beta chain was found in a study of shared clonotypes between healthy human individuals. The naive CD8 fraction comprised CD45RO-negative cells positively selected for CCR7 and excluded terminally differentiated effector memory CD45RA+ cells. Study-wide results and caveats: Generation probabilities of non-shared clonotypes were lower (relative to those shared by all four donors).

Comments on this clone: The target antigen is unknown.

Measured with immunoSEQ multiplex PCR; TCRdb has only the in-frame clones, and not every one. The repertoire holds about 2.1 million clones, with 90% to 95% as singletons. The clonotype was recovered from a man between 18 and 35 years old in good health. Some clones in this sample may be carry-over from other donors' samples. Sequenced material: naive CD8+ T cells from PBMCs.

The CDR3 here is CASSSGLVWYEQYF. As DNA, the CDR3 is TGTGCCAGCAGCTCGGGACTAGTTTGGTACGAGCAGTACTTC. The chain is built from TRBV7-6 and TRBJ2-7, with 8 bases identical to TRBD2. There are 14 residues in the CDR3. V was pared by 4 bases and J by 4 bases, with 6 bases of the junction left unmatched. The germline CDR1 and CDR2 sequences are SGHVS and FNYEAQ.